The clone carrying this T cell receptor (beta chain) was counted between two and nine times. Antigen unknown. This sample is drawn from a study of T cell responses to AZD1222 COVID-19 vaccine. Regarding the study as a whole: Just a handful of AZD1222 recipients were seropositive at baseline.

Only in-frame clones appear in the TCRdb table, and some are missing; sequencing was by immunoSEQ multiplex PCR. The sample holds some 99,000 clones, approximately 84% seen once. After removal of 0 bases from V and 9 bases from J, the junction contained 8 bases not matched to a gene. The CDR3 extends over 16 amino acids. Germline loops: CDR1 LGHNA, CDR2 YNFKEQ. The receptor comes from an adult who received the AZD1222 COVID-19 vaccine. The V gene is TRBV4-2, the J gene TRBJ2-1, with 10 bases that match TRBD2. The sample in question was peripheral blood, obtained 28 days after the second AZD1222 dose. This CDR3 reads CASSQEPAGGSGEQFF. CDR3 DNA: TGTGCCAGCAGCCAAGAACCAGCGGGGGGGTCTGGTGAGCAGTTCTTC.